The clone carrying this T cell receptor (beta chain) was seen at least ten times. Its target is unknown. From the germline J gene comes the end of the CDR3, since the read stops 3 residues before it. The data stem from a study of T cell clonality in common variable immunodeficiency. Overall study findings and caveats: Shared TCRbeta clones were fewer between CVID subjects than controls. Fewer deletions and N-nucleotide insertions were reportedly seen in common variable immunodeficiency TCR beta sequences. Patient heterogeneity in the CVID cohort limited correlations between repertoire features and clinical complications. CVID subjects showed higher TCRbeta clonality than healthy controls.

The V and J ends lost 6 bases and 4 bases, in that order; junction bases with no gene match: 4. The CDR3 length is 12 residues. Germline V gene data show CDR1 as GTSNPN and CDR2 as SVGIG (reference sequence). Sequencing used immunoSEQ multiplex PCR; TCRdb keeps in-frame clones, though not all of them. The sample holds tens of thousands of clones, and no clone turns up only once. J is TRBJ1-2 and V is TRBV30; 8 nucleotides agree with TRBD1. The sequenced sample consisted of peripheral blood mononuclear cells. The receptor's source is a person aged 18 to 75 in good health. CDR3 loop: CACSGGAYGYTF. The CDR3 bases that were read are TGTGCCTGTTCAGGGGGCGCCTATGGC.